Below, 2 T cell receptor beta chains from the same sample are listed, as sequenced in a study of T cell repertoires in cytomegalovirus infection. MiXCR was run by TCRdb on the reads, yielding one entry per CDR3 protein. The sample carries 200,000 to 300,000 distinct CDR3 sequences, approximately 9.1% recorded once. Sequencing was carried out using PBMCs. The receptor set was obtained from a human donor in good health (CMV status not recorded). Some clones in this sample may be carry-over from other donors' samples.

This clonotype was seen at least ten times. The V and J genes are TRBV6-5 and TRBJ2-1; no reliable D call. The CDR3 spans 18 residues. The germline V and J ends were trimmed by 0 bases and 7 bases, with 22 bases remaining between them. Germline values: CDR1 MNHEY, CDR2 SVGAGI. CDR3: CASSYSRPYLDKGNEQFF. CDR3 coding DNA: TGTGCCAGCAGTTACTCTCGCCCGTATCTAGACAAAGGGAATGAGCAGTTCTTC.

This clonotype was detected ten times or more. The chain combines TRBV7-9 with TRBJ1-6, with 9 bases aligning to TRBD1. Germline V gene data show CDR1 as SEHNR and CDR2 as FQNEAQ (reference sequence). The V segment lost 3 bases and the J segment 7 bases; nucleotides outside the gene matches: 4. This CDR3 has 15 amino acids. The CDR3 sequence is CASSLGTGYNSPLHF. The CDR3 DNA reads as TGTGCCAGCAGCTTGGGGACAGGGTACAATTCACCCCTCCACTTT.